Listed below are T cell receptor beta chains from one sample, sequenced in a study of T cells in Graves' hyperthyroidism and ophthalmopathy. Via MiXCR, TCRdb re-called the multiplex PCR reads, giving one row per CDR3 protein. This table has about 840,000 distinct CDR3 sequences, 38% appearing once. The sample comprised blood. These receptors originate from a man aged 18 to 30 with Graves' hyperthyroidism. The CDR3 runs from the conserved cysteine through the conserved F or W. D genes are given only for firm matches. A row's size may be missing; if present it is once, few, many or a size class.

j_call	d_call	v_call	clone_size	cdr3_nt	cdr3_aa
TRBJ2-7	TRBD2	TRBV11-2	NA	TGTGCCAGCAGCCCGACTAGCGTTTCCTACGAGCAGTACTTC	CASSPTSVSYEQYF
TRBJ2-7	NA	TRBV6-1	NA	TGTGCCAGCGTAAACCGGGCCCGAGGGACCTACGAGCAGTACTTC	CASVNRARGTYEQYF
TRBJ2-7	TRBD2	TRBV7-2	many	TGTGCCAGCAGCCGGGACTACTACGAGCAGTACTTC	CASSRDYYEQYF
TRBJ2-5	TRBD2	TRBV6-6	few	TGTGCCAGCAGTCGGTGGGAGGGCACGGAGACCCAGTACTTC	CASSRWEGTETQYF
TRBJ1-1	NA	TRBV5-1	few	TGCGCCAGCAGCCCGTCTTGGGGTCGGGAGGTGGCTTTCTTT	CASSPSWGREVAFF
TRBJ2-1	NA	TRBV20-1	once	TGCAGTGCTAGAGCCCCAGGAGCGGCTAACAATGAGCAGTTCTTC	CSARAPGAANNEQFF
TRBJ1-6	NA	TRBV6-5	NA	TGTGCCAGCAGTTACTCGTGGGACGGGAATTCACCCCTCCACTTT	CASSYSWDGNSPLHF
TRBJ1-1	NA	TRBV12-3/TRBV12-4	NA	TGTGCCAGCATCGACAGTGTGGAAGCTTTCTTT	CASIDSVEAFF
TRBJ2-7	TRBD2	TRBV7-3	few	TGTGCCAGCAGCCCACTAGCGGGGGCAATCTCCTACGAGCAGTACTTC	CASSPLAGAISYEQYF
TRBJ1-1	NA	TRBV7-2	NA	TGTGCCAGCAGCCTATACGGACGGGCGGGTTTGGGCACTGAAGCTTTCTTT	CASSLYGRAGLGTEAFF
TRBJ2-5	NA	TRBV19	NA	TGTGCCAGTAGTATAGACGACAGCCCTCAAGAGACCCAGTACTTC	CASSIDDSPQETQYF
TRBJ2-2	NA	TRBV7-2	NA	TGTGCCAGCAGGACGGGGCGTGATTACACCGGGGAGCTGTTTTTT	CASRTGRDYTGELFF
TRBJ2-5	NA	TRBV7-9	NA	TGTGCCAGCAACCGACGGGCGGGGCGGGAGACCCAGTACTTC	CASNRRAGRETQYF
TRBJ2-7	TRBD2	TRBV7-2	NA	TGCGCCAGCAGCCAATTCGGGACTAGCGGCTACGAGCAGTACTTC	CASSQFGTSGYEQYF
TRBJ1-3	NA	TRBV11-2	NA	TGTGCCAGCAGCTCCCCCCGTCGGGCGAACACCATATATTTT	CASSSPRRANTIYF
TRBJ2-7	NA	TRBV4-1	many	TGCGCCAGCAGTTTCGGGACTCGCTCCTACGAGCAGTACTTC	CASSFGTRSYEQYF
TRBJ1-2	TRBD1	TRBV5-5	NA	TGTGCCAGCAGCCCGGGCACCGGGACAGGGTATGGCTACACCTTC	CASSPGTGTGYGYTF
TRBJ1-1	NA	TRBV7-8	NA	TGTGCCAGCAGCTTAGGAGGCGCTCGGAGCACTGAAGCTTTCTTT	CASSLGGARSTEAFF
TRBJ1-5	NA	TRBV15	many	TGTGCCACCAGCCGGATGGATAAGATGGGGGGCGATCAGCCCCAGCATTTT	CATSRMDKMGGDQPQHF
TRBJ2-7	NA	TRBV2	many	TGTGCCAGCGAAGGGGACGAGCAGTACTTC	CASEGDEQYF
TRBJ2-7	TRBD2	TRBV7-8	NA	TGTGCCAGCAGCCCCCTGGCGGGAGCCCACGAGCAGTACTTC	CASSPLAGAHEQYF
TRBJ2-2	NA	TRBV7-9	many	TGTGCCAGCAGCTTACTGGCCTCCCGCGGGGAGCTGTTTTTT	CASSLLASRGELFF